The TCR beta chain described here comes from a study of T cells in Graves' hyperthyroidism and ophthalmopathy. Points from the study as a whole: Clonotypes that were expanded in thyroid above 0.001 mostly appeared in blood too. A median around 6.4 months before onset, the model predicted ophthalmopathy.

Using RNA transcripts as the source, TCR beta CDR3 regions were amplified. First-round RT-PCR of the TCR CDR3 relied on the HTBI primer set. Via MiXCR, TCRdb re-called the multiplex PCR reads, giving one row per CDR3 protein. The sample carries hundreds of thousands of distinct CDR3 sequences, more than 11% recorded once. Trimming removed 6 bases from V and 5 bases from J, with 11 bases in between. This CDR3 region has 12 residues. The germline CDR1 and CDR2 sequences are DFQATT and SNEGSKA (reference sequence). Fresh peripheral blood, about 10 ml of it, supplied the PBMCs. In its sample, this clonotype was seen many times. Antigen unknown.

The sequence was obtained from a woman in her thirties with Graves' hyperthyroidism that later progressed to Graves' ophthalmopathy. This chain connects TRBV20-1 to TRBJ2-1, with D perhaps being TRBD1 or TRBD2 (6 bases each). The sequenced sample consisted of blood. In DNA form, the CDR3 reads TGCAGTGCGAACAGGGAGGACAATGAGCAGTTCTTC. This codes for CSANREDNEQFF.